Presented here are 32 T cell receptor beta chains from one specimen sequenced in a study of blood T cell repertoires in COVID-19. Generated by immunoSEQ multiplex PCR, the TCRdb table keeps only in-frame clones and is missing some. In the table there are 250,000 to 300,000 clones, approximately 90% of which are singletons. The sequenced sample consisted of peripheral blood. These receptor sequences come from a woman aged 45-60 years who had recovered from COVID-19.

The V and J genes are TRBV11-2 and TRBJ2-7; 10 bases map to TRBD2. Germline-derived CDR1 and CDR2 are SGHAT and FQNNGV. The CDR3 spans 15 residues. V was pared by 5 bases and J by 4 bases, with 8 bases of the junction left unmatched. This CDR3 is CASSRGSGRAYEQYF. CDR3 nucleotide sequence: TGTGCCAGCAGCCGAGGGAGCGGGAGGGCTTACGAGCAGTACTTC.

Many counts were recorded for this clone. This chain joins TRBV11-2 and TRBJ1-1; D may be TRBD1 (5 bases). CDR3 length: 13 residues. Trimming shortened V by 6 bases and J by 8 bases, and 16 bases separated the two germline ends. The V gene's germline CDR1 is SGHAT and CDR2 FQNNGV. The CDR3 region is CASRRPGSHEAFF. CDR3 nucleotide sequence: TGTGCCAGCAGACGACCAGGGTCCCACGAAGCTTTCTTT.

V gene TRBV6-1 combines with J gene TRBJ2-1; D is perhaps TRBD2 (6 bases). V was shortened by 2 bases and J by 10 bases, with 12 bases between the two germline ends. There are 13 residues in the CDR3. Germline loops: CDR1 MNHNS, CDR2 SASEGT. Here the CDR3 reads CASSERRELEQFF. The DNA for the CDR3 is TGTGCCAGCAGTGAACGGAGGGAACTAGAGCAGTTCTTC.

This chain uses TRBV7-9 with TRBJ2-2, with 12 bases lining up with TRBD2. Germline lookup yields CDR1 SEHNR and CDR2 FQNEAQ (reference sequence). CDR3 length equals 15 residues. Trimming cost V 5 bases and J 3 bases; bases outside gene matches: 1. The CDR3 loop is CASSASGRDTGELFF. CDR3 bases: TGTGCCAGCAGCGCTAGCGGGAGGGACACCGGGGAGCTGTTTTTT.

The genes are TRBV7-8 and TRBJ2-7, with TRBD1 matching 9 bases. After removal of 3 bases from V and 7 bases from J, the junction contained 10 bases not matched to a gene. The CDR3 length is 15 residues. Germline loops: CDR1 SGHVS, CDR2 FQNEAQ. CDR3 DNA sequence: TGTGCCAGCAGCTTCCGGGCCGTGACAGGGGGGGAGCAGTACTTC. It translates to CASSFRAVTGGEQYF.

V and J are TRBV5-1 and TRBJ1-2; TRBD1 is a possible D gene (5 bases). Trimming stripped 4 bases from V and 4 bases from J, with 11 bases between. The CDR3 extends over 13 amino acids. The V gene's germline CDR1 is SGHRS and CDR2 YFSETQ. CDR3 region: CASSPGTSYGYTF. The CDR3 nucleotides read TGCGCCAGCAGCCCGGGGACTTCCTATGGCTACACCTTC.

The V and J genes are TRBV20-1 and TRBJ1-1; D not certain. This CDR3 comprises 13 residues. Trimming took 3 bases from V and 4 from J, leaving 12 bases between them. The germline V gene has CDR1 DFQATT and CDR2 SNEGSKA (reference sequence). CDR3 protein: CSASQIVGTEAFF. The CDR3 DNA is TGCAGTGCTAGTCAAATCGTCGGCACTGAAGCTTTCTTT.

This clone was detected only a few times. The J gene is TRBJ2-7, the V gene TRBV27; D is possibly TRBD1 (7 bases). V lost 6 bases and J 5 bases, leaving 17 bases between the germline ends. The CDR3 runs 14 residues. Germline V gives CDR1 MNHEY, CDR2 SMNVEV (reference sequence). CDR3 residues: CASSHRGGPDEQYF. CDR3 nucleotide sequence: TGTGCCAGCAGCCACAGGGGAGGTCCGGACGAGCAGTACTTC.

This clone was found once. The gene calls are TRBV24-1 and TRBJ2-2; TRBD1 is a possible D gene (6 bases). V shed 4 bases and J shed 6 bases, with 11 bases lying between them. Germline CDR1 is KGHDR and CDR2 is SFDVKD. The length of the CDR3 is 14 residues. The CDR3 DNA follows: TGTGCCACCAGTGAACAGGGATGGTCCGGGGAGCTGTTTTTT. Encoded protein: CATSEQGWSGELFF.

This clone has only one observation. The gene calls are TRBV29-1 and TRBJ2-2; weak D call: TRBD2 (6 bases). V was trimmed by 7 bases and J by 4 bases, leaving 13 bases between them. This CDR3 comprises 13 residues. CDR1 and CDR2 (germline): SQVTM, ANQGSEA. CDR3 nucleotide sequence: TGCAGCGCCTGGGGGGTCAGCACCGGGGAGCTGTTTTTT. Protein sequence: CSAWGVSTGELFF.

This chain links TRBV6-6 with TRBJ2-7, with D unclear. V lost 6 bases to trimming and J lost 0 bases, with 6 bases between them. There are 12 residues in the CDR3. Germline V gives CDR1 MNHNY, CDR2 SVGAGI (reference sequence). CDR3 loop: CASRLNSYEQYF. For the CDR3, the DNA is TGTGCCAGCAGACTAAACTCCTACGAGCAGTACTTC.

CDR3 residues: CASSPGREGSEQYF. The CDR3 nucleotides read TGCGCCAGCAGCCCGGGGCGGGAGGGTAGCGAGCAGTACTTC. The chain uses TRBV5-1 and TRBJ2-7; 9 nucleotides agree with TRBD2. The CDR3 extends over 14 amino acids. Germline assignment: CDR1 SGHRS and CDR2 YFSETQ. J gave up 6 bases and V 4 bases, and 8 bases lay outside the gene matches. Full variable domain (remainder filled in from reference TRBV5-1 and TRBJ2-7): KAGVTQTPRYLIKTRGQQVTLSCSPISGHRSVSWYQQTPGQGLQFLFEYFSETQRNKGNFPGRFSGRQFSNSRSEMNVSTLELGDSALYLCASSPGREGSEQYFGPGTRLTVT.

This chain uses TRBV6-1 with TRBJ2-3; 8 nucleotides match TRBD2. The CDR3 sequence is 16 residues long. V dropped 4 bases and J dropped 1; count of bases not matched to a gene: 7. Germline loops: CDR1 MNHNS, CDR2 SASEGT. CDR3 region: CASSGGGGRGTDTQYF. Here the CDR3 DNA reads TGTGCCAGCAGTGGAGGCGGGGGGCGCGGCACAGATACGCAGTATTTT.

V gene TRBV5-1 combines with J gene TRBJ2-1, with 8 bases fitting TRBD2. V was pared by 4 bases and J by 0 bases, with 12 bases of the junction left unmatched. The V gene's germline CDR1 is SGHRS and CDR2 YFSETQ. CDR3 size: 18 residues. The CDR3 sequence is CASSPRSQRGSSYNEQFF. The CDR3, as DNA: TGCGCCAGCAGCCCCCGAAGCCAGCGGGGGAGCTCCTACAATGAGCAGTTCTTC.

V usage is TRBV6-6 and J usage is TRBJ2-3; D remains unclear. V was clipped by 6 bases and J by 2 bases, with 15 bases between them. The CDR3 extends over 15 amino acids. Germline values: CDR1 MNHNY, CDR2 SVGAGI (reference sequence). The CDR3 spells CASRTSGSSTDTQYF. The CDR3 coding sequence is TGTGCCAGCAGAACTTCCGGTTCCTCCACAGATACGCAGTATTTT.

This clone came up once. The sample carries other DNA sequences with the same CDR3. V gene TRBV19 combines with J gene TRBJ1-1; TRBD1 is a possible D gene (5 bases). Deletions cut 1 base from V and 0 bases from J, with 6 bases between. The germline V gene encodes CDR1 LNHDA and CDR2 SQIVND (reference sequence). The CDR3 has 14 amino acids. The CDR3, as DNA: TGTGCCAGTAGTATAGGACAGATGAACACTGAAGCTTTCTTT. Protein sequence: CASSIGQMNTEAFF.

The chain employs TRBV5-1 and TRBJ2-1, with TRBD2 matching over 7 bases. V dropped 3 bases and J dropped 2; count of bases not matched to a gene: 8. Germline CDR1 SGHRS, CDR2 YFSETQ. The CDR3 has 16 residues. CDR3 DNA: TGCGCCAGCAGCTCCGGTGGACTAGTCCCCTACAATGAGCAGTTCTTC. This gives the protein CASSSGGLVPYNEQFF.

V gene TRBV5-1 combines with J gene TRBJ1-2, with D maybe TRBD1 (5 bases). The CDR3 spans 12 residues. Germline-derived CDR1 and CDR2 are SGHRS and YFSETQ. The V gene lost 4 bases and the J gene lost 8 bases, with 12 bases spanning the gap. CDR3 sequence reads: CASSGAGHGYTF. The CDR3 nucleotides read TGCGCCAGCAGCGGGGCAGGGCACGGCTACACCTTC.

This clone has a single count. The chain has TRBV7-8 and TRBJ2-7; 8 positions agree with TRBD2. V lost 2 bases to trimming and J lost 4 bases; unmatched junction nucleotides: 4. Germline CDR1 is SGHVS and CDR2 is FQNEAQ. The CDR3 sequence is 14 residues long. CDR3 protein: CASSLSGGLYEQYF. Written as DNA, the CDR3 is TGTGCCAGCAGCTTATCGGGGGGGCTTTACGAGCAGTACTTC. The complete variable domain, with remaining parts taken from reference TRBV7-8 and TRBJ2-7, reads GAGVSQSPRYKVAKRGQDVALRCDPISGHVSLFWYQQALGQGPEFLTYFQNEAQLDKSGLPSDRFFAERPEGSVSTLKIQRTQQEDSAVYLCASSLSGGLYEQYFGPGTRLTVT.

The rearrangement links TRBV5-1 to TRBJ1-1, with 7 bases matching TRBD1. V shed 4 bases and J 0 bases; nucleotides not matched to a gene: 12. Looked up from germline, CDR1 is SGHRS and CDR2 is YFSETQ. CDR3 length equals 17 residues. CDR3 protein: CASSPQGGTMMNTEAFF. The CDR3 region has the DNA TGCGCCAGCAGCCCGCAGGGGGGCACGATGATGAACACTGAAGCTTTCTTT.

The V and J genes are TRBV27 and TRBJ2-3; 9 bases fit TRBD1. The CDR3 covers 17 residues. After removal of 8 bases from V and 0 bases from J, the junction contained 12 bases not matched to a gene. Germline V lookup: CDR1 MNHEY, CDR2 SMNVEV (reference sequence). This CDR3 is CASGKQRTGVSTDTQYF. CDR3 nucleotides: TGTGCCAGCGGCAAACAGAGGACAGGGGTGAGCACAGATACGCAGTATTTT.

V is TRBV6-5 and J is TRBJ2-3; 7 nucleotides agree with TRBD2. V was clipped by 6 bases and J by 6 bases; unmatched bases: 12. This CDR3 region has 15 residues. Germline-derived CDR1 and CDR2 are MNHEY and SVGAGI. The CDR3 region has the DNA TGTGCCAGCAGAGTTTCTAGCGGACCTCACGATACGCAGTATTTT. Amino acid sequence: CASRVSSGPHDTQYF.

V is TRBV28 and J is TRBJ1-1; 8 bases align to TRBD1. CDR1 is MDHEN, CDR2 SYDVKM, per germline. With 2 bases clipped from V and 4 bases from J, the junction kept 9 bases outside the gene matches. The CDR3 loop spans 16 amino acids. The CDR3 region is CASSLTTGVLSTEAFF. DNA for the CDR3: TGTGCCAGCAGTTTAACGACAGGGGTCCTGAGCACTGAAGCTTTCTTT. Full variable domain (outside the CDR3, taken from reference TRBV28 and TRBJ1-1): DVKVTQSSRYLVKRTGEKVFLECVQDMDHENMFWYRQDPGLGLRLIYFSYDVKMKEKGDIPEGYSVSREKKERFSLILESASTNQTSMYLCASSLTTGVLSTEAFFGQGTRLTVV.

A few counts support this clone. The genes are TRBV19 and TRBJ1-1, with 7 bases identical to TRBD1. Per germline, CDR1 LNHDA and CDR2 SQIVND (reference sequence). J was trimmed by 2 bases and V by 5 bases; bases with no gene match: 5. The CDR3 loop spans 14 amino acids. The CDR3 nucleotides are TGTGCCAGTAGTTCTAACAGGGGTAACACTGAAGCTTTCTTT. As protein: CASSSNRGNTEAFF.

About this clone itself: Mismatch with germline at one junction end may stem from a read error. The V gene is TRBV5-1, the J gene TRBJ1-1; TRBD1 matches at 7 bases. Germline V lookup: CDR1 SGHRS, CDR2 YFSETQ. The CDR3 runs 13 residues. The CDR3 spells CASSLEGQRVAVF. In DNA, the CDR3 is TGCGCCAGCAGCTTGGAGGGACAGCGTGTCGCTGTCTTT. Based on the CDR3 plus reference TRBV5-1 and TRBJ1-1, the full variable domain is KAGVTQTPRYLIKTRGQQVTLSCSPISGHRSVSWYQQTPGQGLQFLFEYFSETQRNKGNFPGRFSGRQFSNSRSEMNVSTLELGDSALYLCASSLEGQRVAVFGQGTRLTVV.

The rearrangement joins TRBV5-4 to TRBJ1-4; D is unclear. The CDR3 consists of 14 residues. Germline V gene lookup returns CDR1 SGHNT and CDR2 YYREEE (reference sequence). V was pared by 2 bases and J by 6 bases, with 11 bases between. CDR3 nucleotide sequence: TGTGCCAGCAGCTTCCAGAGGGATGATGAAAAACTGTTTTTT. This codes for CASSFQRDDEKLFF.

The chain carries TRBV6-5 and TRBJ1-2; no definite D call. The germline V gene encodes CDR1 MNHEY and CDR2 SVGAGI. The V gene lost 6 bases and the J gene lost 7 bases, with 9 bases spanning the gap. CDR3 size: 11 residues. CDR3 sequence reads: CASRDEGGYTF. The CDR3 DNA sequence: TGTGCCAGCAGGGATGAGGGTGGCTACACCTTC.

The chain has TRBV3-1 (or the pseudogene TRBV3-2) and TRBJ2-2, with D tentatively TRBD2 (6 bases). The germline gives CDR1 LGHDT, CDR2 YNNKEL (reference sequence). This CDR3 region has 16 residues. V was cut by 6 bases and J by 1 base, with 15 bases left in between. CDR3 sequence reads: CASRRKEGLNTGELFF. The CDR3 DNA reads TGTGCCAGCAGGCGTAAGGAGGGCCTGAACACCGGGGAGCTGTTTTTT.

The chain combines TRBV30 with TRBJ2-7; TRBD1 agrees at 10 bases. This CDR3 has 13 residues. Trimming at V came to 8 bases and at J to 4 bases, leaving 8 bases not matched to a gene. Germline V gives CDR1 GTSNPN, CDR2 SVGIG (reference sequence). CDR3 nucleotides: TGTGCCGGCCGGGACAGGGGAGATTACGAGCAGTACTTC. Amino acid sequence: CAGRDRGDYEQYF.

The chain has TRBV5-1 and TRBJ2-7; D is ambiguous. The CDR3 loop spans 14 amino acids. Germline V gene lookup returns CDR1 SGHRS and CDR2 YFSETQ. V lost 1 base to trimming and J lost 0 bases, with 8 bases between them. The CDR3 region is CASSLITSSYEQYF. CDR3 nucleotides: TGCGCCAGCAGCTTGATCACGAGCTCCTACGAGCAGTACTTC.

CDR3 protein: CASSLETGGSEAFF. The CDR3 DNA sequence: TGTGCCAGCAGCTTAGAGACAGGGGGTAGTGAAGCTTTCTTT. The chain combines TRBV7-9 with TRBJ1-1; 9 nucleotides align to TRBD1. CDR1 SEHNR and CDR2 FQNEAQ come from the germline V gene (reference sequence). V shed 1 base and J 7 bases; nucleotides not matched to a gene: 4. The CDR3 runs 14 residues.

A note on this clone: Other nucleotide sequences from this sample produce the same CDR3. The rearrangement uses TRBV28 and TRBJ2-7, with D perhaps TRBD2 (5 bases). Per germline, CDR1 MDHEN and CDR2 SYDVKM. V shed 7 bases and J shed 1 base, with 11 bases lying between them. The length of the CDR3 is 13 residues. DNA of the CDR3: TGTGCCAGCAACCGAAGGGAGTCCTACGAGCAGTACTTC. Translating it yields CASNRRESYEQYF.